This record covers a single T cell receptor (beta chain). The target of this receptor is not known. The input lacks base qualities; no much larger clone sits a single base away. This specimen comes from a study of metastatic and nonmetastatic thyroid tumors (dated by TCRdb to the early 2020s). With respect to the entire study: Repertoires were compared across peripheral blood and tumor or nodule tissue samples from malignant and benign thyroid patients. What the authors observed across the whole study: In both blood and tumor samples, TCR beta diversity was reported to be significantly higher in malignant tumors than in benign nodules.

The library was prepared using PCR. Reads for this sample came from an Illumina HiSeq 4000. The TCR beta-chain CDR3 region of each patient was profiled by high-throughput sequencing. As for how the authors treated the data: CDR3 differences across clinicopathological groups were used to build a classifier for discriminating distant-metastatic papillary thyroid cancer patients. Repertoire diversity was assessed with the Shannon index, and tumor-blood repertoire similarity with the Morisita-Horn index. TCRdb reworked the public reads: Q25 trimming with fastp, MiXCR clone assembly, productive beta chains retained. TCRdb assigned the V and J calls; the authors' analysis was not used. The sample has about 18,000 clones on record, 25% to 30% of them singletons. Almost 25% of the sample rests with the top ten. Reading the germline V gene gives CDR1 MGHRA and CDR2 YSYEKL. V gives up 5 bases and J gives up 3 bases, and the segment between their germline ends measures 14 bases. Inclusive of the bounding cysteine and phenylalanine, the CDR3 is 14 residues long. The read is trimmed to its CDR3 DNA, 42 bases read in frame from base 1.

No patient had received any treatment before thyroid surgery. Using T-cell receptor beta sequencing, the researchers looked back retrospectively at clinical samples from patients, gathered between the early 2010s and the late 2010s. This clonotype originated in a male donor with papillary thyroid cancer or a benign thyroid nodule (not recorded which). Some clones in this sample may be carry-over from other donors' samples. Input material: tumor tissue. Recombination connected TRBV4-1 to TRBJ2-7, with TRBD2 tentatively as D gene (6 bases match). The DNA sequence follows: TGCGCCAGCAGCAGCCGGGACGGGGGCTACGAGCAGTACTTC. This is translated as CASSSRDGGYEQYF.